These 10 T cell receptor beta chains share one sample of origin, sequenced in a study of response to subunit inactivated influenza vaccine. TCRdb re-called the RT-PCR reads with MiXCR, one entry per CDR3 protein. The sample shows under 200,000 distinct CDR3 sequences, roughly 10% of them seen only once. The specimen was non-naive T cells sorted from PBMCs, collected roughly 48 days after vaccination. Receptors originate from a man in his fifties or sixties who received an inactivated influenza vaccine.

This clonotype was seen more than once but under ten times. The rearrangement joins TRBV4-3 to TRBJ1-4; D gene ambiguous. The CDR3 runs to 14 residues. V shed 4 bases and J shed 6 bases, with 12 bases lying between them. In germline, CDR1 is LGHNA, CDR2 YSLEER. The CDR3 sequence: CASSLGQYHEKLFF. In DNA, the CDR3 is TGCGCCAGCAGCCTCGGTCAGTACCATGAAAAACTGTTTTTT.

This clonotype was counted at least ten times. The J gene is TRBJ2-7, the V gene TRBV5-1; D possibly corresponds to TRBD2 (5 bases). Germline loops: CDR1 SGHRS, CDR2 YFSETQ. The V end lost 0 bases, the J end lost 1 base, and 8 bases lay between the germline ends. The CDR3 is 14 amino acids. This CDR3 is CASSLGPGSYEQYF. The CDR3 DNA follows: TGCGCCAGCAGCTTGGGGCCGGGGTCCTACGAGCAGTACTTC.

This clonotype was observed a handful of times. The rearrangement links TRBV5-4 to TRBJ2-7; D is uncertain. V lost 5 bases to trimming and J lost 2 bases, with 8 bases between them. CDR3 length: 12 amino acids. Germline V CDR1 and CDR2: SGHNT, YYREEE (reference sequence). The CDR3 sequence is CASSVRTYEQYF. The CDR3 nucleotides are TGTGCCAGCAGTGTACGCACCTACGAGCAGTACTTC.

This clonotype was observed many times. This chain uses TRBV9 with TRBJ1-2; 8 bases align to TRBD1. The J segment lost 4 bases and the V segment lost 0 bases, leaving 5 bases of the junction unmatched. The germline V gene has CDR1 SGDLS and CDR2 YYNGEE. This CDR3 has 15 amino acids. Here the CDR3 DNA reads TGTGCCAGCAGCGTAGAGCCACAGGGGGGCTATGGCTACACCTTC. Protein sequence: CASSVEPQGGYGYTF.

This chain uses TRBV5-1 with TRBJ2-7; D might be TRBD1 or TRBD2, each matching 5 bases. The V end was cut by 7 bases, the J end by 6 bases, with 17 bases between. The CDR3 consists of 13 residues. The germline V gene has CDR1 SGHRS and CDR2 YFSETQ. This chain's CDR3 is CASALAGASEQYF. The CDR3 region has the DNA TGCGCCAGCGCTCTGGCCGGGGCTAGCGAGCAGTACTTC.

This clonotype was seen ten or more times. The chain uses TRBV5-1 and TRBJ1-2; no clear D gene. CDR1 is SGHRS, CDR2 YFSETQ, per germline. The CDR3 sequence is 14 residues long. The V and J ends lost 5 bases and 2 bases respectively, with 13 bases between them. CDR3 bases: TGCGCCAGCAGTCCCGTTGACCAAAACTATGGCTACACCTTC. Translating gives CASSPVDQNYGYTF.

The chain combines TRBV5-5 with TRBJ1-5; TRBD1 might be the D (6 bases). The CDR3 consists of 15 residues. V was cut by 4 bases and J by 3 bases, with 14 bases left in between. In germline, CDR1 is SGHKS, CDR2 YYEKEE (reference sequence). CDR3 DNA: TGTGCCAGCAGCAGGACAGCCCTCTACAATCAGCCCCAGCATTTT. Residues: CASSRTALYNQPQHF. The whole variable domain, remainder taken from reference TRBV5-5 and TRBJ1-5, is DAGVTQSPTHLIKTRGQQVTLRCSPISGHKSVSWYQQVLGQGPQFIFQYYEKEERGRGNFPDRFSARQFPNYSSELNVNALLLGDSALYLCASSRTALYNQPQHFGDGTRLSIL.

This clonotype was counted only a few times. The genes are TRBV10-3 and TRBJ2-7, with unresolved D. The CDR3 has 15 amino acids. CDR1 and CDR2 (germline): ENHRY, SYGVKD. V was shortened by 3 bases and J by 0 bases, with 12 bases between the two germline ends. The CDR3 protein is CAISEGGLSSYEQYF. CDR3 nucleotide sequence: TGTGCCATCAGTGAAGGCGGCTTGAGCTCCTACGAGCAGTACTTC.

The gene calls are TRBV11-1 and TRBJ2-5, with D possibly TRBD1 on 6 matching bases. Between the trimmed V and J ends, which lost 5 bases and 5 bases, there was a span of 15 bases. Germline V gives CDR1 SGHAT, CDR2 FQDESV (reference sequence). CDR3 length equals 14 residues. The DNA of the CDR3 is TGTGCCAGCAGCAAGACAGGCCCGGGGGAGACCCAGTACTTC. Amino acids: CASSKTGPGETQYF.

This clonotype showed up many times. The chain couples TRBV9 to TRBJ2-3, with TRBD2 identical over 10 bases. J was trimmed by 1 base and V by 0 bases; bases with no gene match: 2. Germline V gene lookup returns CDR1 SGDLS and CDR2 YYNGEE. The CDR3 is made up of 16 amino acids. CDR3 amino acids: CASSVAAGGRTDTQYF. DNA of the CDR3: TGTGCCAGCAGCGTAGCAGCGGGGGGGCGCACAGATACGCAGTATTTT. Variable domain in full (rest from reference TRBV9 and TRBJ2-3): DSGVTQTPKHLITATGQRVTLRCSPRSGDLSVYWYQQSLDQGLQFLIQYYNGEERAKGNILERFSAQQFPDLHSELNLSSLELGDSALYFCASSVAAGGRTDTQYFGPGTRLTVL.